This T cell receptor beta chain was obtained from a study of molecular identifiers for immune sequencing clone quantification. Study information: Replicate RNA from roughly 20,000 or 100,000 naive CD8 T cells formed five aliquots; four were sequenced.

Previously described methods and listed TCR primers were used for bulk TCR libraries. TCRdb reanalysed the PCR reads using MiXCR and keeps one entry per CDR3 protein. The data contain around 54,000 distinct CDR3 sequences, approximately 25% of them singletons. Looked up from germline, CDR1 is SEHNR and CDR2 is FQNEAQ (reference sequence). The V gene end was trimmed by 1 base and the J gene end by 0 bases; junction bases not matched to a gene: 9. The CDR3 sequence is 20 residues long. This clonotype has just a few counts. Libraries used about 18,000 to 1,000,000 sorted naive CD8 T cells and 10%, 30% or 50% RNA input.

This receptor was taken from a human donor in good health. Some libraries in this study had Jurkat cell RNA spiked in. This chain joins TRBV7-9 and TRBJ2-1; TRBD2 matches at 13 bases. The specimen was naive CD8+ T cells from blood, with Jurkat cell RNA spiked in. Subset noted: FACS-sorted CD8+CD4-CCR7+CD45RA+ naive T cells. CDR3 region: CASSLVWGTSGDSSYNEQFF. The CDR3 DNA reads as TGTGCCAGCAGCTTAGTGTGGGGGACTAGCGGGGATAGCTCCTACAATGAGCAGTTCTTC.